These T cell receptor beta chains were read from a single sample in a study of T cells in Graves' hyperthyroidism and ophthalmopathy. A single record per CDR3 protein comes from TCRdb applying MiXCR to the multiplex PCR reads. The data contain approximately 330,000 distinct CDR3 sequences, 21% of them singletons. Sequenced material: blood. These receptors were obtained from a woman in her 50s with Graves' hyperthyroidism. CDR3s include the opening cysteine and the closing phenylalanine or tryptophan. The order of the fields is clone size, J gene, D gene, V gene, CDR3 DNA, CDR3 protein. D genes are given only for firm matches. Some rows mark clone size as missing; the rest say once, few, many or name a class of expanded clone.

many	TRBJ1-2	-	TRBV6-5	TGTGCCAGCAGTTACTCGACTTACGGCTACACCTTC	CASSYSTYGYTF
-	TRBJ2-3	TRBD1	TRBV6-1	TGTGCCAGCCGAGGGACAGGGACAGATACGCAGTATTTT	CASRGTGTDTQYF
many	TRBJ1-4	TRBD1	TRBV29-1	TGCAGCGTTGCGTGGACAGGGGTCGAAAAACTGTTTTTT	CSVAWTGVEKLFF
once	TRBJ2-3	TRBD2	TRBV5-1	TGCGCCAACAGCCAAGGACTAGCGGGGGGTTCTAGCACAGATACGCAGTATTTT	CANSQGLAGGSSTDTQYF
many	TRBJ1-1	-	TRBV28	TGTGCCAGCAGTTTGTCAGCTTTCATGAACACTGAAGCTTTCTTT	CASSLSAFMNTEAFF
many	TRBJ2-1	TRBD2	TRBV2	TGTGCCAGCAGTGTCCTAGCGGGGACGAGCTCCTACAATGAGCAGTTCTTC	CASSVLAGTSSYNEQFF
many	TRBJ2-3	-	TRBV5-1	TGCGCCAGCAGCTTGGTGGGGGGTGGCACAGATACGCAGTATTTT	CASSLVGGGTDTQYF
many	TRBJ2-7	-	TRBV28	TGTGCCAGCAGATCCGACAGGATCACCTACGAGCAGTACTTC	CASRSDRITYEQYF
-	TRBJ2-2	TRBD2	TRBV5-1	TGCGCCAGCAGCTTGAATCCGACTAGCGGGAACACCGGGGAGCTGTTTTTT	CASSLNPTSGNTGELFF
-	TRBJ1-5	-	TRBV10-3	TGTGCCATCAAGGCGGCAGGGGACAATCAGCCCCAGCATTTT	CAIKAAGDNQPQHF
many	TRBJ1-5	TRBD1	TRBV20-1	TGCAGTGCTTCCTGGACAGGGCGAAGTCAGCCCCAGCATTTT	CSASWTGRSQPQHF
many	TRBJ2-5	-	TRBV5-1	TGCGCCAGCAGCGGCGGGACACCGCAAGAGACCCAGTACTTC	CASSGGTPQETQYF
once	TRBJ2-2	-	TRBV6-1	TGTGCCAGCAGTGACGGGAACTCCACCGGGGAGCTGTTTTTT	CASSDGNSTGELFF
many	TRBJ2-2	-	TRBV12-3/TRBV12-4	TGTGCCAGCACCCCTCCAGGGGTCACCGGGGAGCTGTTTTTT	CASTPPGVTGELFF
-	TRBJ1-3	-	TRBV5-6	TGTGCCAGCAGCCTCCAGGGGTTTGGAAACACCATATATTTT	CASSLQGFGNTIYF
-	TRBJ2-1	-	TRBV9	TGTGCCAGCAGCGAGGACTTAAATGAGCAGTTCTTC	CASSEDLNEQFF
many	TRBJ1-1	TRBD1	TRBV27	TGTGCCAGCAGCTCACAGGGGGCGTTTGGTGAAGCTTTCTTT	CASSSQGAFGEAFF
few	TRBJ1-5	-	TRBV19	TGTGCCAGTAGTACACCCCGGGACGGAGGCAATCAGCCCCAGCATTTT	CASSTPRDGGNQPQHF
many	TRBJ2-3	-	TRBV11-2	TGTGCCAGCAGCTCAGAGGATTGGCTTGGACGCACAGATACGCAGTATTTT	CASSSEDWLGRTDTQYF
few	TRBJ2-1	TRBD2	TRBV24-1	TGTGCCACCAGTGCTAGGGGACTAGGGAATGAGCAGTTCTTC	CATSARGLGNEQFF
few	TRBJ2-4	-	TRBV3-1	TGTGCCAGCAGCCGAGGGACATTCGGAACTGCCAAAAACATTCAGTACTTC	CASSRGTFGTAKNIQYF
many	TRBJ2-1	-	TRBV30	TGTGCCTGGAGTGGGGGGCCTTATGAGCAGTTCTTC	CAWSGGPYEQFF
many	TRBJ1-1	TRBD1	TRBV3-1	TGTGCCAGCAGCCAGGGACAGGGTGGAACTGAAGCTTTCTTT	CASSQGQGGTEAFF
many	TRBJ2-3	-	TRBV6-6	TGTGCCAGCAGTTACCAAGATACGCAGTATTTT	CASSYQDTQYF
-	TRBJ1-1	-	TRBV6-1	TGTGCCAGCAGTGAATACGGCAGGACTAACACTGAAGCTTTCTTT	CASSEYGRTNTEAFF
many	TRBJ2-1	-	TRBV7-9	TGTGCCAGCAGCTTAGGCAGGGCGAAAAACAATGAGCAGTTCTTC	CASSLGRAKNNEQFF
many	TRBJ1-3	-	TRBV27	TGTGCCAGCAGTTTAGGGAACACCATATATTTT	CASSLGNTIYF
few	TRBJ1-2	-	TRBV6-2/TRBV6-3	TGTGCCAGCCTCTCTCTGGGGCTAGGCTATGGCTACACCTTC	CASLSLGLGYGYTF
-	TRBJ2-1	-	TRBV7-3	TGTGCCAGCAGCCGTACTAGGGACAATGAGCAGTTCTTC	CASSRTRDNEQFF
-	TRBJ2-6	-	TRBV30	TGTGCCTGGATGTCACAGGGAGCTGGGGCCAACGTCCTGACTTTC	CAWMSQGAGANVLTF
-	TRBJ1-2	-	TRBV29-1	TGCAGCGTTGTATTAAGGGATGGCTACACCTTC	CSVVLRDGYTF
-	TRBJ1-2	TRBD1	TRBV5-1	TGCGCCAGCAGCTTGGACCCCGACAGGGTTTCTGGCTACACCTTC	CASSLDPDRVSGYTF
-	TRBJ2-7	-	TRBV6-1	TGTGCCAGCAGTGTCGCGAGCGGACCCTACAAGCAGTACTTC	CASSVASGPYKQYF
-	TRBJ2-1	-	TRBV11-3	TGTGCCAGCAGCGCCCGCAGGGGCTACAATGAGCAGTTCTTC	CASSARRGYNEQFF
few	TRBJ1-1	-	TRBV28	TGTGCCAGCAGCCGATACTCCTCTGAAGCTTTCTTT	CASSRYSSEAFF
few	TRBJ2-6	-	TRBV18	TGTGCCAGCTTCGCCCCGGGACCGTTCTCTGGGGCCAACGTCCTGACTTTC	CASFAPGPFSGANVLTF
few	TRBJ2-7	-	TRBV4-2	TGTGCCAGCAGCCGGGAGGCCGGACAAATCTACGAGCAGTACTTC	CASSREAGQIYEQYF
-	TRBJ2-1	-	TRBV12-3/TRBV12-4	TGTGCCAGCAGTTTTGGATGGACCTACAATGAGCAGTTCTTC	CASSFGWTYNEQFF
many	TRBJ2-5	-	TRBV7-3	TGTGCCAGCAGCCAAATGTACCAAGAGACCCAGTACTTC	CASSQMYQETQYF
many	TRBJ2-1	TRBD2	TRBV11-3	TGTGCCAGCAGCTTCAGCGGGGGGCCGACGAATGAGCAGTTCTTC	CASSFSGGPTNEQFF
many	TRBJ2-1	TRBD1	TRBV29-1	TGCAGCGCCCGGACAGGGATGTCCTACAATGAGCAGTTCTTC	CSARTGMSYNEQFF
few	TRBJ2-1	TRBD2	TRBV9	TGTGCCAGCAGCGTTTCTAGCGGGAGTTTGGGTGAGCAGTTCTTC	CASSVSSGSLGEQFF
many	TRBJ2-5	-	TRBV20-1	TGCAGTGCTAACCACCAAGAGACCCAGTACTTC	CSANHQETQYF
-	TRBJ2-1	TRBD2	TRBV14	TGTGCCAGCAGCCAAGACTGGACTAGCGGGAGCGGTGAGCAGTTCTTC	CASSQDWTSGSGEQFF
few	TRBJ2-1	TRBD2	TRBV20-1	TGCAGTGCTCTCCCCTCTAGCGGGTCTTATGGCCTGTTCTTC	CSALPSSGSYGLFF
-	TRBJ1-1	-	TRBV12-3/TRBV12-4	TGTGCCAGCAGTTCGACGGAAATCACTGAAGCTTTCTTT	CASSSTEITEAFF
many	TRBJ1-2	TRBD1	TRBV6-1	TGTGCCAGCAGTTACGTTAGGACAGGGGGCAACTATGGCTACACCTTC	CASSYVRTGGNYGYTF
-	TRBJ1-1	-	TRBV7-2	TGTGCCAGCAGCTTAGGAGAGGGCCTGAACACTGAAGCTTTCTTT	CASSLGEGLNTEAFF
many	TRBJ1-2	-	TRBV5-8	TGTGCCAGCAGCTTTTACAGGAAGAACTATGGCTACACCTTC	CASSFYRKNYGYTF
few	TRBJ1-3	-	TRBV6-2/TRBV6-3	TGTGCCAGCAGTTACTCCGGGGTTGGGGACTCTGGAAACACCATATATTTT	CASSYSGVGDSGNTIYF
many	TRBJ2-5	-	TRBV11-1	TGTGCCAGCAGCCCGCCGGGCCCGGAGGGGGAGACCCAGTACTTC	CASSPPGPEGETQYF
-	TRBJ1-1	-	TRBV9	TGTGCCAGCAGCGGCCTTAGTCCGGGACAATCGAACACTGAAGCTTTCTTT	CASSGLSPGQSNTEAFF
many	TRBJ2-7	TRBD2	TRBV12-3/TRBV12-4	TGTGCCAGCAGTGGGGCTAGCGGGAGGGCGCGGGAGCAGTACTTC	CASSGASGRAREQYF
many	TRBJ1-1	TRBD1	TRBV3-1	TGTGCCAGCAGCCAAGAAGGGACAGTGAACACTGAAGCTTTCTTT	CASSQEGTVNTEAFF
-	TRBJ2-5	-	TRBV5-1	TGCGCCAGCAGCCCAGGGCCCGGAGAGACCCAGTACTTC	CASSPGPGETQYF
many	TRBJ1-3	TRBD1	TRBV28	TGTGCCAGCAGCACCAGGGGGGCAGCGGGAAACACCATATATTTT	CASSTRGAAGNTIYF
-	TRBJ2-7	TRBD1	TRBV11-2	TGTGCCAGCAGCCAGGGGGCGGACAGGGGTTGGGAGCAGTACTTC	CASSQGADRGWEQYF
many	TRBJ2-7	TRBD1	TRBV20-1	TGCAGTGCTAAGACCGGGACAGCAGCCTACGAGCAGTACTTC	CSAKTGTAAYEQYF
-	TRBJ1-1	-	TRBV6-2/TRBV6-3	TGTGCCAGCAGTTACTTCCAGGGAGAAGCTGAAGCTTTCTTT	CASSYFQGEAEAFF
many	TRBJ1-1	-	TRBV12-3/TRBV12-4	TGTGCCAGCAGTTTAAATAGGACCGATCCCGAAGCTTTCTTT	CASSLNRTDPEAFF